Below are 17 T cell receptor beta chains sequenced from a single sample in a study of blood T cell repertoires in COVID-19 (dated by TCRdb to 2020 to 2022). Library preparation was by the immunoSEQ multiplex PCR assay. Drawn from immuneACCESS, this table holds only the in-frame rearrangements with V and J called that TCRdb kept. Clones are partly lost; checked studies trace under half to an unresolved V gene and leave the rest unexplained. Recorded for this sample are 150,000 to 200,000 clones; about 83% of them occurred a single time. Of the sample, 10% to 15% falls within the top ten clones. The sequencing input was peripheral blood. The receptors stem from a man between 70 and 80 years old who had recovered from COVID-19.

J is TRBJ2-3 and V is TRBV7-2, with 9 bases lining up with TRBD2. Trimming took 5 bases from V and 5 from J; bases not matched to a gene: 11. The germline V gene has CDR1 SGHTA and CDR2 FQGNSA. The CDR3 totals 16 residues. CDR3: CASSLPGIAGVDTQYF. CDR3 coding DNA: TGTGCCAGCAGCCTCCCTGGGATAGCGGGAGTAGATACGCAGTATTTT.

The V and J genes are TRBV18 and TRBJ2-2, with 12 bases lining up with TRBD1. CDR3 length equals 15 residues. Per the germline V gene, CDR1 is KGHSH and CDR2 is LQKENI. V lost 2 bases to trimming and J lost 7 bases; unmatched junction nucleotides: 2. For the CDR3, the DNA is TGTGCCAGCTCACCAGGGACAGGGGGCATCGGGGAGCTGTTTTTT. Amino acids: CASSPGTGGIGELFF. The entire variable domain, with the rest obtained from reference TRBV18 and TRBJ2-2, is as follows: NAGVMQNPRHLVRRRGQEARLRCSPMKGHSHVYWYRQLPEEGLKFMVYLQKENIIDESGMPKERFSAEFPKEGPSILRIQQVVRGDSAAYFCASSPGTGGIGELFFGEGSRLTVL.

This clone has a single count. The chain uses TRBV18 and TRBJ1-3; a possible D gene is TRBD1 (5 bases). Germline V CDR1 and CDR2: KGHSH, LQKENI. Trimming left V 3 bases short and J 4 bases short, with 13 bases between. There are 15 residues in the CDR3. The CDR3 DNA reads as TGTGCCAGCTCACCGACGGGTCAGGGAGGAAACACCATATATTTT. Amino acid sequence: CASSPTGQGGNTIYF.

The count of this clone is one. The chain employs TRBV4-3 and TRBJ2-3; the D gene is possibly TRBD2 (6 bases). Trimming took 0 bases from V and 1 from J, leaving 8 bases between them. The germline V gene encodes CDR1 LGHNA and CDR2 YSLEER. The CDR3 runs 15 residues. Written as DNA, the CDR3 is TGCGCCAGCAGCCAAGACCCTAGCGGCACAGATACGCAGTATTTT. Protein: CASSQDPSGTDTQYF.

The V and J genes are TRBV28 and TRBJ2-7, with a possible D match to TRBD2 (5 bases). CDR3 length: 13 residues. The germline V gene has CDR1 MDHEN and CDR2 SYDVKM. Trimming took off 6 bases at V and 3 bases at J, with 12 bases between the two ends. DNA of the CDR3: TGTGCCAGCAGCCCCTTTAGCGACTACGAGCAGTACTTC. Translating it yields CASSPFSDYEQYF.

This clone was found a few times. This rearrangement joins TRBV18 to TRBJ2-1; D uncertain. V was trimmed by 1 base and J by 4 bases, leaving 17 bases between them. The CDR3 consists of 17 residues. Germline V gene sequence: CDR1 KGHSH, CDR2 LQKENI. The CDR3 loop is CASSPLPSKIRYNEQFF. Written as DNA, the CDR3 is TGTGCCAGCTCACCACTTCCGAGCAAGATAAGATACAATGAGCAGTTCTTC.

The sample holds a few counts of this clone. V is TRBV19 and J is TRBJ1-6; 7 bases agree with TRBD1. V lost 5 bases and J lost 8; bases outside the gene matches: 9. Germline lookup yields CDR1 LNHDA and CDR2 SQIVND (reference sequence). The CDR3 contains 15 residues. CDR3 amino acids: CASSYSGTADSPLHF. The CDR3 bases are TGTGCCAGTAGTTACTCCGGGACAGCAGATTCACCCCTCCACTTT.

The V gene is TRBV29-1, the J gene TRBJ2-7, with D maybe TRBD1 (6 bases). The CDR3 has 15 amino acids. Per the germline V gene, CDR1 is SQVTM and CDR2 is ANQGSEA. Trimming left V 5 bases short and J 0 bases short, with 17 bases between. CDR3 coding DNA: TGCAGCGTTCTACGGACAGAGGCCAGCTCCTACGAGCAGTACTTC. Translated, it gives CSVLRTEASSYEQYF.

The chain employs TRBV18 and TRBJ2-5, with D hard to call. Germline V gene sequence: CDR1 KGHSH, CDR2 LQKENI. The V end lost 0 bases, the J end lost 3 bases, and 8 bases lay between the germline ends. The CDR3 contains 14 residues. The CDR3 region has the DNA TGTGCCAGCTCACCACCTAGCTCAAAAGAGACCCAGTACTTC. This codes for CASSPPSSKETQYF. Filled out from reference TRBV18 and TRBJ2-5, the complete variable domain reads NAGVMQNPRHLVRRRGQEARLRCSPMKGHSHVYWYRQLPEEGLKFMVYLQKENIIDESGMPKERFSAEFPKEGPSILRIQQVVRGDSAAYFCASSPPSSKETQYFGPGTRLLVL.

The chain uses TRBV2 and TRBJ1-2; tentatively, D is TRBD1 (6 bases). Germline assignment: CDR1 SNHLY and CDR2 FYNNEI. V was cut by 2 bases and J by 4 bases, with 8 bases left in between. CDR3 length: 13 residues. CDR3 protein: CASSERQVYGYTF. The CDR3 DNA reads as TGTGCCAGCAGTGAACGACAGGTCTATGGCTACACCTTC.

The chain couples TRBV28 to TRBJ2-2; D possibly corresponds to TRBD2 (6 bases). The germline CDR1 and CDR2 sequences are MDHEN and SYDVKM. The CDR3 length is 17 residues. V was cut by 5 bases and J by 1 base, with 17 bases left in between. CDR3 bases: TGTGCCAGCAGTCCCAACGATTATAGCGGGAACACCGGGGAGCTGTTTTTT. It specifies CASSPNDYSGNTGELFF.

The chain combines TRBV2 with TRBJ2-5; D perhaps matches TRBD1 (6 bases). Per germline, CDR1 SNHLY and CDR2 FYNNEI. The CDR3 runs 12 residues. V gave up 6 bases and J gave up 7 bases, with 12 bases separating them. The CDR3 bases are TGTGCCAGCAGGGGGACACTAGGGACCCAGTACTTC. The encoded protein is CASRGTLGTQYF.

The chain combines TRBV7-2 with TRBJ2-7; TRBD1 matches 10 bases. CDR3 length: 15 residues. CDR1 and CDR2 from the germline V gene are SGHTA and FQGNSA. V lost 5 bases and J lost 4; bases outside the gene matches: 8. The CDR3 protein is CASSGGTGALYEQYF. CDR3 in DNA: TGTGCCAGCAGCGGGGGGACAGGGGCCCTTTACGAGCAGTACTTC.

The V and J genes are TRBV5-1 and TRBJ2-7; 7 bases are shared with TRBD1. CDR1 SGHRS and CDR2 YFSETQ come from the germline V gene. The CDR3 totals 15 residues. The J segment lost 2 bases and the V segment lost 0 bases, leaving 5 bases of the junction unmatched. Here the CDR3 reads CASSLETGFAYEQYF. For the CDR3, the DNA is TGCGCCAGCAGCTTGGAGACAGGGTTCGCCTACGAGCAGTACTTC.

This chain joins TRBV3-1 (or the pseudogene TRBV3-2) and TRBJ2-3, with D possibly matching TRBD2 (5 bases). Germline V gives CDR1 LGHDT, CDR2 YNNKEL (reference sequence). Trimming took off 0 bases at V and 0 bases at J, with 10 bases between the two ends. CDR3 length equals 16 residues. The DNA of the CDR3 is TGTGCCAGCAGCCAAGATAGCGCACCTAGCACAGATACGCAGTATTTT. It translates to CASSQDSAPSTDTQYF.

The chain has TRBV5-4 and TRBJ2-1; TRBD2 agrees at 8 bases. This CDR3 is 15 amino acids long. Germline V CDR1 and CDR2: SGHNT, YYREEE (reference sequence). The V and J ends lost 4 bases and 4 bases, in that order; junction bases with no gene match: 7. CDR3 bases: TGTGCCAGCAGCAACGGACTAGCAGGGTACAATGAGCAGTTCTTC. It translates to CASSNGLAGYNEQFF.

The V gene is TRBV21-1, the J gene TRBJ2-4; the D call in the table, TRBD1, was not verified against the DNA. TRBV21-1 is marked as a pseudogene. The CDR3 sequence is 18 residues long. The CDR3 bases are TGTGCCAGCAGCAAAGAAGCCCCCCCGGACAGAAAAGGAAACATTCAGTACTTC. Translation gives CASSKEAPPDRKGNIQYF.